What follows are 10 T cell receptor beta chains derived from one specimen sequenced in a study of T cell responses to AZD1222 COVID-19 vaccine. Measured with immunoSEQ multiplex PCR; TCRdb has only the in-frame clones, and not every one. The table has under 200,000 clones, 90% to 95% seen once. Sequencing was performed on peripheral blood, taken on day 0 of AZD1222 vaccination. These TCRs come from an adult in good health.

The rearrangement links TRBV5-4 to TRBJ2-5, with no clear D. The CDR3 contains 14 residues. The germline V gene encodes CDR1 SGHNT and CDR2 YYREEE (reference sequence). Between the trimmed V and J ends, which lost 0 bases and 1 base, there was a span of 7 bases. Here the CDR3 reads CASSLAAGQETQYF. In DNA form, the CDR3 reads TGTGCCAGCAGCTTGGCGGCAGGCCAAGAGACCCAGTACTTC.

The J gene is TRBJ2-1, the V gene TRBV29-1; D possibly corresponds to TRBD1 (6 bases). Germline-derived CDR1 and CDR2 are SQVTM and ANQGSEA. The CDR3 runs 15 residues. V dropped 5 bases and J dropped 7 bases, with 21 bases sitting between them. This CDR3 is CSVQLGHLRGNEQFF. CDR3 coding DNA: TGCAGCGTTCAATTGGGGCACCTAAGGGGGAATGAGCAGTTCTTC.

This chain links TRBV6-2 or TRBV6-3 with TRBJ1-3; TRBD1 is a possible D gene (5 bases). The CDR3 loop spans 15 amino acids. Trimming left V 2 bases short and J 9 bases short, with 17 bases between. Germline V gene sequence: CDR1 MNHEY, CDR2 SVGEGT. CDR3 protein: CASSYGWTPARTIYF. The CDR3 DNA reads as TGTGCCAGCAGTTACGGTTGGACACCAGCCCGCACCATATATTTT.

The CDR3 loop is CASRGEALYEQYF. Written as DNA, the CDR3 is TGTGCCAGCAGGGGCGAGGCTCTCTACGAGCAGTACTTC. The rearrangement joins TRBV28 to TRBJ2-7; D gene uncertain. This CDR3 has 13 amino acids. V dropped 6 bases and J dropped 3 bases, with 12 bases sitting between them. Germline V CDR1 and CDR2: MDHEN, SYDVKM.

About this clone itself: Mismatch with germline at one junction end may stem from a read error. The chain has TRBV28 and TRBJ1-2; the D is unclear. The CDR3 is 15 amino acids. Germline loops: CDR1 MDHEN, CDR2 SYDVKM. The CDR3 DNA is TGTGCCAGCCGTTTTTCTGGCGGGCAGACCTATGGCTACACCTTC. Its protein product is CASRFSGGQTYGYTF.

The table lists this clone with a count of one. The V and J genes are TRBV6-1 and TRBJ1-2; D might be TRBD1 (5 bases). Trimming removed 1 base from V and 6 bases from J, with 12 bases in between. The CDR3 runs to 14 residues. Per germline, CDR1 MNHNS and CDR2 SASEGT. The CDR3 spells CASSEGRGADGYTF. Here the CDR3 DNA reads TGTGCCAGCAGTGAAGGACGAGGGGCTGATGGCTACACCTTC.

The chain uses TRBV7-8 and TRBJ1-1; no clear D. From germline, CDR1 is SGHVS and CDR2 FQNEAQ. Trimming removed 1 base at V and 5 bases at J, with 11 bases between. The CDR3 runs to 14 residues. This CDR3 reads CASSLEEGWTEAFF. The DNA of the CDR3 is TGTGCCAGCAGCTTAGAAGAGGGATGGACTGAAGCTTTCTTT. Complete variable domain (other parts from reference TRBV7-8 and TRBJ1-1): GAGVSQSPRYKVAKRGQDVALRCDPISGHVSLFWYQQALGQGPEFLTYFQNEAQLDKSGLPSDRFFAERPEGSVSTLKIQRTQQEDSAVYLCASSLEEGWTEAFFGQGTRLTVV.

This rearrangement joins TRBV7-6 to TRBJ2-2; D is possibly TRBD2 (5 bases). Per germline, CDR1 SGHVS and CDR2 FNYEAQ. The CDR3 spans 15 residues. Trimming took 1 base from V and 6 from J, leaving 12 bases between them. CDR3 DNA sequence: TGTGCCAGCAGCTTAGATTCGGGGATGGCCGGGGAGCTGTTTTTT. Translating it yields CASSLDSGMAGELFF.

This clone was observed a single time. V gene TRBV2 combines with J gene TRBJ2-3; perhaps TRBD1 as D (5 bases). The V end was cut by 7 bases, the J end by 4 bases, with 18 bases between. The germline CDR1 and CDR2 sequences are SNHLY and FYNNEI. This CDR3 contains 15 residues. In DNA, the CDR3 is TGTGCCAGCACCGCCCGGCAGGGTGGTGCAGATACGCAGTATTTT. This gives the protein CASTARQGGADTQYF.

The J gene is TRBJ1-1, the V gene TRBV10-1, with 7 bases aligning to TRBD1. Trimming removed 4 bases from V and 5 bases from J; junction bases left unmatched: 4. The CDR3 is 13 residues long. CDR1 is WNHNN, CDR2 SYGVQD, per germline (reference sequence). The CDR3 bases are TGCGCCAGCAGTGTTCAGGGGGGTACTGAAGCTTTCTTT. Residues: CASSVQGGTEAFF.